These T cell receptor beta chains were read from a single sample in a study of identical twins. Each CDR3 protein is one row after TCRdb ran MiXCR on the 5' RACE reads. The table shows a few hundred thousand distinct CDR3 sequences, with about 8% occurring only once. This sample also belongs to another study, concerning yellow fever vaccine responses in identical twins.

Sequencing was carried out using CD8+ T cells sorted from blood. The receptors come from a woman under 30 in good health. CDR3s include the opening cysteine and the closing phenylalanine or tryptophan. Each record gives: clone size, J gene, V gene, D gene, CDR3 protein, CDR3 DNA. D genes are given only for firm matches. The size entry is marked missing in some rows and otherwise reads once, few, many or a size class.

clone size: few; J gene: TRBJ2-1; V gene: TRBV27; D gene: TRBD2; CDR3 protein: CASSTNAIFIAGNNEQFF; CDR3 DNA: TGTGCCAGCAGTACGAACGCAATCTTCATAGCGGGTAACAATGAGCAGTTCTTC
clone size: -; J gene: TRBJ2-3; V gene: TRBV24-1; D gene: -; CDR3 protein: CATSDTLLADTQYF; CDR3 DNA: TGTGCCACCAGTGACACCCTACTTGCAGATACGCAGTATTTT
clone size: once; J gene: TRBJ2-1; V gene: TRBV12-3/TRBV12-4; D gene: -; CDR3 protein: CASTIGQYNEQFF; CDR3 DNA: TGTGCCAGCACCATAGGACAGTACAATGAGCAGTTCTTC
clone size: -; J gene: TRBJ2-7; V gene: TRBV20-1; D gene: -; CDR3 protein: CSARAEWSYEQYF; CDR3 DNA: TGCAGTGCTAGGGCGGAGTGGTCCTACGAGCAGTACTTC
clone size: -; J gene: TRBJ2-7; V gene: TRBV29-1; D gene: -; CDR3 protein: CSVRQGSSYEQYF; CDR3 DNA: TGCAGCGTTCGCCAGGGTTCCTCCTACGAGCAGTACTTC
clone size: few; J gene: TRBJ2-3; V gene: TRBV28; D gene: TRBD1; CDR3 protein: CASSSRGQGTDTQYF; CDR3 DNA: TGTGCCAGCAGTTCCCGGGGACAGGGCACAGATACGCAGTATTTT
clone size: -; J gene: TRBJ2-1; V gene: TRBV9; D gene: TRBD2; CDR3 protein: CASSSSTSGGTYNEQFF; CDR3 DNA: TGTGCCAGCAGTTCCTCAACTAGCGGGGGGACCTACAATGAGCAGTTCTTC
clone size: -; J gene: TRBJ2-1; V gene: TRBV7-9; D gene: TRBD1; CDR3 protein: CASSLPGQGLMNEQFF; CDR3 DNA: TGTGCCAGCAGCTTGCCGGGACAGGGGTTAATGAATGAGCAGTTCTTC
clone size: -; J gene: TRBJ1-4; V gene: TRBV15; D gene: -; CDR3 protein: CATSRGAGAESEKLFF; CDR3 DNA: TGTGCCACCAGCAGAGGGGCCGGGGCCGAGAGTGAAAAACTGTTTTTT
clone size: few; J gene: TRBJ2-2; V gene: TRBV27; D gene: -; CDR3 protein: CASSFFPGPTSNTGELFF; CDR3 DNA: TGTGCCAGCAGTTTTTTTCCGGGACCCACATCGAACACCGGGGAGCTGTTTTTT
clone size: few; J gene: TRBJ2-7; V gene: TRBV5-1; D gene: TRBD1; CDR3 protein: CASSRGQGLSSYEQYF; CDR3 DNA: TGCGCCAGCAGCCGTGGACAGGGCCTATCCTCCTACGAGCAGTACTTC
clone size: few; J gene: TRBJ2-2; V gene: TRBV6-5; D gene: -; CDR3 protein: CASSYGSPPNSGELFF; CDR3 DNA: TGTGCCAGCAGTTACGGCAGTCCCCCTAATTCCGGGGAGCTGTTTTTT
clone size: -; J gene: TRBJ2-7; V gene: TRBV7-2; D gene: TRBD2; CDR3 protein: CASSFGIGGDYEQYF; CDR3 DNA: TGTGCCAGCAGCTTTGGAATCGGGGGGGACTACGAGCAGTACTTC
clone size: -; J gene: TRBJ2-7; V gene: TRBV2; D gene: -; CDR3 protein: CASVSLGGSYEQYF; CDR3 DNA: TGTGCCAGCGTCTCATTAGGGGGCTCCTACGAGCAGTACTTC
clone size: -; J gene: TRBJ2-7; V gene: TRBV7-9; D gene: -; CDR3 protein: CASSSGTLGWEQYF; CDR3 DNA: TGTGCCAGCAGCTCTGGGACATTAGGGTGGGAGCAGTACTTC
clone size: few; J gene: TRBJ2-5; V gene: TRBV2; D gene: -; CDR3 protein: CASSAEVQETQYF; CDR3 DNA: TGTGCCAGCAGTGCGGAGGTCCAAGAGACCCAGTACTTC
clone size: many; J gene: TRBJ2-1; V gene: TRBV4-3; D gene: TRBD2; CDR3 protein: CASSQETLREGIYNEQFF; CDR3 DNA: TGCGCCAGCAGCCAAGAAACCCTCCGGGAGGGAATATACAATGAGCAGTTCTTC
clone size: many; J gene: TRBJ2-7; V gene: TRBV28; D gene: -; CDR3 protein: CASRRDGEYEQYF; CDR3 DNA: TGTGCCAGCAGGCGGGACGGAGAATACGAGCAGTACTTC
clone size: few; J gene: TRBJ2-3; V gene: TRBV4-2; D gene: -; CDR3 protein: CASSQVWGSTDTQYF; CDR3 DNA: TGTGCCAGCAGCCAAGTATGGGGAAGCACAGATACGCAGTATTTT
clone size: -; J gene: TRBJ2-4; V gene: TRBV10-1; D gene: -; CDR3 protein: CASSMGLGKAKNIQYF; CDR3 DNA: TGCGCCAGCTCTATGGGCCTGGGGAAAGCCAAAAACATTCAGTACTTC
clone size: many; J gene: TRBJ2-7; V gene: TRBV6-5; D gene: TRBD1; CDR3 protein: CASSYGGQGRYEQYF; CDR3 DNA: TGTGCCAGCAGTTACGGAGGACAGGGGAGGTACGAGCAGTACTTC
clone size: -; J gene: TRBJ2-2; V gene: TRBV11-2; D gene: TRBD1; CDR3 protein: CASSFGTENTGELFF; CDR3 DNA: TGTGCCAGCAGCTTTGGGACAGAGAACACCGGGGAGCTGTTTTTT
clone size: -; J gene: TRBJ2-2; V gene: TRBV7-8; D gene: -; CDR3 protein: CASTHPQGRDTGELFF; CDR3 DNA: TGTGCCAGCACCCATCCCCAAGGCCGGGACACCGGGGAGCTGTTTTTT
clone size: few; J gene: TRBJ2-7; V gene: TRBV7-6; D gene: -; CDR3 protein: CASSRLDGGEQYF; CDR3 DNA: TGTGCCAGCAGCCGACTAGATGGAGGGGAGCAGTACTTC
clone size: many; J gene: TRBJ1-2; V gene: TRBV6-5; D gene: TRBD1; CDR3 protein: CASSWTGERYTF; CDR3 DNA: TGTGCCAGCAGCTGGACAGGGGAGCGCTACACCTTC